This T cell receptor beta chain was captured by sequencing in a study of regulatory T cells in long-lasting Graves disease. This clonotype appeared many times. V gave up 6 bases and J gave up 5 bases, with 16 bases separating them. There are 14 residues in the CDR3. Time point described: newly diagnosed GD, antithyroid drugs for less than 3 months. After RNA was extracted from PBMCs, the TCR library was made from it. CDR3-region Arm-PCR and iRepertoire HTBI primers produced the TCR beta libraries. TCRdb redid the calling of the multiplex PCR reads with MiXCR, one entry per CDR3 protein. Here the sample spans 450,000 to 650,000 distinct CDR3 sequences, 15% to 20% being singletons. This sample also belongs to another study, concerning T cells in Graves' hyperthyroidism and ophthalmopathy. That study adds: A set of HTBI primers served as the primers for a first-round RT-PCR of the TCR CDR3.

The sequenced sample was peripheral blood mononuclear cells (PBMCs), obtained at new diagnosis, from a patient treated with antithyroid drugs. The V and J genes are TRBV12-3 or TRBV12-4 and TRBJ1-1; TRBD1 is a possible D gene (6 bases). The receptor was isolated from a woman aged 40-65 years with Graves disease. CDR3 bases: TGTGCCAGCAGGCAGGGCGGAAGGGGGACTGAAGCTTTCTTT. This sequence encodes CASRQGGRGTEAFF.